This T cell receptor (beta chain) is drawn from a study of T cells in Graves' hyperthyroidism and ophthalmopathy. In the study overall: Peripheral blood draws took place at initial diagnosis, ahead of any treatment.

TCR beta CDR3 regions were amplified from RNA transcripts. Primed by the HTBI set, a first-round RT-PCR was run on the TCR CDR3. TCRdb analysed the multiplex PCR reads with MiXCR anew, one entry per CDR3 protein. The sample lists 250,000 to 300,000 distinct CDR3 sequences, around 13% occurring once. The V and J ends lost 3 bases and 6 bases respectively, with 6 bases between them. Germline V CDR1 and CDR2: DFQATT, SNEGSKA (reference sequence). The CDR3 has 11 amino acids. This clonotype was seen ten or more times. Sequencing input: blood. The source is a woman in her 40s with Graves' hyperthyroidism. This chain joins TRBV20-1 and TRBJ2-4, with TRBD1 as a possible D gene (6 bases). In nucleotides, the CDR3 is TGCAGTGCTAGCAGGGGAAACATTCAGTACTTC. It specifies CSASRGNIQYF.